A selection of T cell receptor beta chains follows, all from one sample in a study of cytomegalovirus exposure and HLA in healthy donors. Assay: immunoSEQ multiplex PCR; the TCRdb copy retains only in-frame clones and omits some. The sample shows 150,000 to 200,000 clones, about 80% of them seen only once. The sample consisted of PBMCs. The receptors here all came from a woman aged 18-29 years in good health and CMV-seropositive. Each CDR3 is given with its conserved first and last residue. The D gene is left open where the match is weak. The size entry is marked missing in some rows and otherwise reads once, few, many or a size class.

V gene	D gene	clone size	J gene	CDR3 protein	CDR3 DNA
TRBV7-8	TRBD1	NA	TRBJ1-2	CASSLLGTGVYGYTF	TGTGCCAGCAGCTTATTGGGGACAGGGGTCTATGGCTACACCTTC
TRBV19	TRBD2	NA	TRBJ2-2	CASSIGGDTGELFF	TGTGCCAGTAGTATCGGGGGGGACACCGGGGAGCTGTTTTTT
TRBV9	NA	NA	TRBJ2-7	CASSVEGGDSEQYF	TGTGCCAGCAGCGTAGAGGGGGGGGACTCCGAGCAGTACTTC
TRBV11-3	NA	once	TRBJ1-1	CASSLVSAYTEAFF	TGTGCCAGCAGCTTAGTTAGTGCTTACACTGAAGCTTTCTTT
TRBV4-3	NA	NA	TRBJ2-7	CASSDHTVDEQYF	TGCGCCAGCAGTGATCATACGGTCGACGAGCAGTACTTC
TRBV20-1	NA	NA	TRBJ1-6	CSAVNLHF	TGCAGTGCCGTAAACCTCCACTTT
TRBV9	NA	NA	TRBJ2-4	CASSGTTPGNIQYF	TGTGCCAGCAGCGGCACTACGCCGGGGAACATTCAGTACTTC
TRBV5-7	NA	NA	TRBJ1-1	CASSSDRGGGDTEAFF	TGTGCCAGCAGCTCGGATCGCGGGGGTGGGGACACTGAAGCTTTCTTT
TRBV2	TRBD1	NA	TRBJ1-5	CASNQDRGSNQPQHF	TGTGCCAGCAATCAAGACAGGGGGAGCAATCAGCCCCAGCATTTT
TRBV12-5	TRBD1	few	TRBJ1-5	CASGLGTGGSQPQHF	TGTGCTAGTGGTTTAGGGACAGGGGGCAGTCAGCCCCAGCATTTT
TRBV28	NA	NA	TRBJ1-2	CASSSHDGSNQGGYTF	TGTGCCAGCAGTTCCCATGACGGGAGCAATCAAGGAGGCTACACCTTC
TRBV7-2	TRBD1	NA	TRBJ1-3	CASSSTGASSGNTIYF	TGTGCCAGCAGCTCTACAGGGGCGAGCTCTGGAAACACCATATATTTT
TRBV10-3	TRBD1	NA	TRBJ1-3	CAISGQPGQYSGNTIYF	TGTGCCATCAGTGGACAACCGGGACAGTATTCTGGAAACACCATATATTTT
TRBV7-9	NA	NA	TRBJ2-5	CASRQGGGWETQYF	TGTGCCAGCAGGCAGGGGGGCGGCTGGGAGACCCAGTACTTC
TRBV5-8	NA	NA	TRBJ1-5	CASSALQGNNQPQHF	TGTGCCAGCAGCGCGCTCCAGGGGAACAATCAGCCCCAGCATTTT
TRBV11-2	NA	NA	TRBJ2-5	CASSSERPLEGTQYF	TGTGCCAGCAGCTCCGAGCGTCCTTTGGAGGGAACCCAGTACTTC
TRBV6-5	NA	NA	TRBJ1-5	CASSYSTSRSQPQHF	TGTGCCAGCAGTTACTCGACCTCCCGGAGCCAGCCCCAGCATTTT
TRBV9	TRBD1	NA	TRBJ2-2	CASSVGSDRDTGELFF	TGTGCCAGCAGCGTAGGGTCGGACAGGGACACCGGGGAGCTGTTTTTT
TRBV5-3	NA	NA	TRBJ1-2	CARSLAPGRVYGYTF	TGTGCCAGAAGCTTGGCCCCCGGGCGGGTCTATGGCTACACCTTC
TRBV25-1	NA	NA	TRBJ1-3	CASSHGGPGNTIYF	TGTGCCAGCAGTCACGGGGGGCCTGGAAACACCATATATTTT
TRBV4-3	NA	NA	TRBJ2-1	CASSQDLLVNEQFF	TGCGCCAGCAGCCAAGATCTCTTAGTGAATGAGCAGTTCTTC
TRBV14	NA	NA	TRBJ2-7	CASSRGAGTASPYEQYF	TGTGCCAGCAGCCGGGGGGCCGGGACAGCTTCTCCCTACGAGCAGTACTTC
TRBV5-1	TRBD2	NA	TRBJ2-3	CATATGGPGTDTQYF	TGCGCCACCGCGACGGGGGGGCCGGGCACAGATACGCAGTATTTT
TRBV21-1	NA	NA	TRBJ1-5	CASSKAGFTGQKHQPQHF	TGTGCCAGCAGCAAAGCCGGGTTTACGGGACAGAAACATCAGCCCCAGCATTTT
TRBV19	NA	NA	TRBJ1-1	CASSPLALQSTEAFF	TGTGCCAGTAGCCCTCTAGCGTTGCAGTCCACTGAAGCTTTCTTT
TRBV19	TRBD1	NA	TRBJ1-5	CASSIGDRGRLPQHF	TGTGCCAGTAGTATAGGTGACAGGGGGCGACTGCCCCAGCATTTT
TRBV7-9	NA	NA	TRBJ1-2	CASSSVSDTGNYGYTF	TGTGCCAGCAGCTCCGTATCGGACACCGGTAACTATGGCTACACCTTC
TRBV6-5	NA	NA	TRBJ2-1	CASSYGGARHNEQFF	TGTGCCAGCAGTTACGGGGGGGCCCGACACAATGAGCAGTTCTTC
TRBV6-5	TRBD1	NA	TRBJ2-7	CASSRGQGTYEQYF	TGTGCCAGCAGCAGAGGACAGGGAACCTACGAGCAGTACTTC
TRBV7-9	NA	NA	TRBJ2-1	CASSLIGRNEQFF	TGTGCCAGCAGCTTAATCGGTCGGAATGAGCAGTTCTTC
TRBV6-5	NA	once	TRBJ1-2	CASSPREVRGYTF	TGTGCCAGCAGTCCCAGGGAAGTGCGGGGGTACACCTTC
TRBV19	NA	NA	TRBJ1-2	CASTPQGLYGYTF	TGTGCCAGTACCCCACAGGGCCTCTATGGCTACACCTTC
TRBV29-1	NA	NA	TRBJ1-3	CSARGGVNSGNTIYF	TGCAGCGCTCGGGGTGGGGTTAACTCTGGAAACACCATATATTTT
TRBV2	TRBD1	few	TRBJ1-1	CASSSGTVEAFF	TGTGCCAGCAGCTCAGGGACAGTTGAAGCTTTCTTT
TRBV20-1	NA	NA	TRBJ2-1	CSALLTNEQFF	TGCAGTGCCCTGTTGACAAATGAGCAGTTCTTC
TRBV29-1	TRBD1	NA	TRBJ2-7	CSADRGPRF	TGCAGCGCCGACAGGGGGCCCCGCTTC
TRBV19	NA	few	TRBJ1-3	CASRRQRDSGNTIYF	TGTGCCAGTAGGAGACAGCGAGACTCTGGAAACACCATATATTTT
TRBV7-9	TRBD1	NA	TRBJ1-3	CASSYGQGVRNTIYF	TGTGCCAGCAGCTACGGACAGGGTGTAAGAAACACCATATATTTT
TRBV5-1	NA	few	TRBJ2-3	CASSDGTPSTDTQYF	TGCGCCAGCAGCGATGGGACACCAAGCACAGATACGCAGTATTTT
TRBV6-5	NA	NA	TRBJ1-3	CASSQTGEAGNTIYF	TGTGCCAGCAGTCAAACCGGGGAGGCGGGAAACACCATATATTTT
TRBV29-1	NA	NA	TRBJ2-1	CSVVFQVYNEQFF	TGCAGCGTTGTCTTCCAGGTCTACAATGAGCAGTTCTTC
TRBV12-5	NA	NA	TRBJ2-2	CASGLVQGNTGELFF	TGTGCTAGTGGTTTGGTACAGGGTAACACCGGGGAGCTGTTTTTT
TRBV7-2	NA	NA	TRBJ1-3	CASSSGGTHSGNTIYF	TGTGCCAGCAGCTCGGGGGGCACCCACTCTGGAAACACCATATATTTT
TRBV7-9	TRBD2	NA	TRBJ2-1	CASPPSGGSYNEQFF	TGTGCCAGCCCCCCTTCGGGGGGCTCCTACAATGAGCAGTTCTTC
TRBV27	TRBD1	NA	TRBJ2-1	CASSLLGRTGGVDEQFF	TGTGCCAGCAGTTTATTAGGCCGGACAGGGGGGGTCGATGAGCAGTTCTTC
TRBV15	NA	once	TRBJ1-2	CATSRDKGPGGYTF	TGTGCCACCAGCAGAGACAAGGGGCCGGGTGGCTACACCTTC
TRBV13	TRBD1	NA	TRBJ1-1	CASTEGLPGQGALNTEAFF	TGTGCCAGCACTGAGGGGCTCCCGGGACAGGGGGCACTGAACACTGAAGCTTTCTTT
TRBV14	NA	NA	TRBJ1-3	CASSQVEGARGNTIYF	TGTGCCAGCAGCCAAGTTGAAGGGGCAAGGGGAAACACCATATATTTT
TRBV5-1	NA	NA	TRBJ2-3	CASSSRQASTDTQYF	TGCGCCAGCAGCTCCCGACAGGCTAGCACAGATACGCAGTATTTT
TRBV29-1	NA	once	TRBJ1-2	CSVVPWSERANYGYTF	TGCAGCGTTGTTCCATGGAGCGAACGGGCTAACTATGGCTACACCTTC
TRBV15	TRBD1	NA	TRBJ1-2	CATSRDRPPGANYGYTF	TGTGCCACCAGCAGGGACAGGCCCCCGGGGGCTAACTATGGCTACACCTTC
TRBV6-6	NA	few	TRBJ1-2	CASSPGTPNYGYTF	TGTGCCAGCAGTCCCGGGACACCCAACTATGGCTACACCTTC
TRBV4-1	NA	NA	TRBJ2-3	CASSDLAITDTQYF	TGCGCCAGCAGCGACCTAGCGATCACAGATACGCAGTATTTT
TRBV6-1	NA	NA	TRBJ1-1	CASSEALREAFF	TGTGCCAGCAGTGAAGCGCTTCGGGAAGCTTTCTTT
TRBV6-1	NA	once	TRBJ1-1	CASSEGRHRGTEAFF	TGTGCCAGCAGTGAGGGCCGGCACCGGGGGACTGAAGCTTTCTTT
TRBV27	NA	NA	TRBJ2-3	CASSSRRGIGADTQYF	TGTGCCAGCAGTTCCCGACGGGGGATCGGCGCAGATACGCAGTATTTT